One sample yielded the 28 T cell receptor beta chains listed below, sequenced in a study of blood T cell repertoires in COVID-19. TCRdb's table, derived via immunoSEQ multiplex PCR, lists solely in-frame clones and lacks some. The table records about 200,000 clones, 88% of them present only once. The sequenced material came from peripheral blood. The receptors derive from a woman aged 40 to 55 who had recovered from COVID-19.

The chain couples TRBV28 to TRBJ2-7, with D possibly TRBD2 on 6 matching bases. The CDR3 covers 14 residues. Trimming took 5 bases from V and 1 from J, leaving 12 bases between them. The germline gives CDR1 MDHEN, CDR2 SYDVKM. The CDR3 DNA reads as TGTGCCAGCAGTCTTAATGGGGGGTCCTACGAGCAGTACTTC. Its translation: CASSLNGGSYEQYF. Drawing the rest from reference TRBV28 and TRBJ2-7, the complete variable domain is DVKVTQSSRYLVKRTGEKVFLECVQDMDHENMFWYRQDPGLGLRLIYFSYDVKMKEKGDIPEGYSVSREKKERFSLILESASTNQTSMYLCASSLNGGSYEQYFGPGTRLTVT.

The chain links TRBV4-2 to TRBJ1-3; TRBD1 is a possible D gene (5 bases). The CDR3 spans 17 residues. Germline loops: CDR1 LGHNA, CDR2 YNFKEQ. The V gene lost 0 bases and the J gene lost 2 bases, with 14 bases spanning the gap. CDR3: CASSQDLRTQTGNTIYF. The CDR3 region has the DNA TGTGCCAGCAGCCAAGATCTTCGGACACAGACTGGAAACACCATATATTTT.

The chain carries TRBV30 and TRBJ2-1; 10 bases agree with TRBD1. This CDR3 has 15 residues. Germline trimming cut 2 bases from V and 4 bases from J; bases unmatched to any gene: 5. Germline loops: CDR1 GTSNPN, CDR2 SVGIG (reference sequence). CDR3 bases: TGTGCCTGGAGTTCCGGGACAGGGGCTTACAATGAGCAGTTCTTC. This encodes CAWSSGTGAYNEQFF. The full variable domain, in which reference TRBV30 and TRBJ2-1 provide the parts outside the CDR3, is SQTIHQWPATLVQPVGSPLSLECTVEGTSNPNLYWYRQAAGRGLQLLFYSVGIGQISSEVPQNLSASRPQDRQFILSSKKLLLSDSGFYLCAWSSGTGAYNEQFFGPGTRLTVL.

The chain has TRBV30 and TRBJ2-1; D is ambiguous. This CDR3 is built from 12 residues. Germline-derived CDR1 and CDR2 are GTSNPN and SVGIG (reference sequence). Between the trimmed V and J ends, which lost 5 bases and 1 base, there was a span of 6 bases. CDR3 sequence reads: CAWAYSYNEQFF. CDR3 coding DNA: TGTGCCTGGGCGTATTCCTACAATGAGCAGTTCTTC.

The V call is TRBV30, the J call TRBJ2-1, with 9 bases fitting TRBD2. Germline-derived CDR1 and CDR2 are GTSNPN and SVGIG (reference sequence). V was pared by 2 bases and J by 0 bases, with 2 bases of the junction left unmatched. The CDR3 spans 15 residues. The CDR3 protein is CAWSYSGSSYNEQFF. CDR3 sequence (DNA): TGTGCCTGGAGTTATAGCGGGAGCTCCTACAATGAGCAGTTCTTC.

The chain uses TRBV7-9 and TRBJ2-7; 7 bases are shared with TRBD1. Germline V gene sequence: CDR1 SEHNR, CDR2 FQNEAQ (reference sequence). The CDR3 is 14 residues long. V gave up 5 bases and J gave up 1 base; unmatched junction bases: 5. CDR3 nucleotide sequence: TGTGCCAGCAGCGAAGGGGGCCTATCCTACGAGCAGTACTTC. Translation gives CASSEGGLSYEQYF.

This chain connects TRBV28 to TRBJ1-4; unclear D gene. Germline loops: CDR1 MDHEN, CDR2 SYDVKM. The ends were cut back, 10 bases at V and 4 bases at J, with 25 bases in the middle. CDR3 length: 17 amino acids. The CDR3 DNA follows: TGTGCCACAACCCAACCCTCAGTGGGGAGACTTAATGAAAAACTGTTTTTT. It specifies CATTQPSVGRLNEKLFF.

The chain joins TRBV5-5 to TRBJ2-2, with TRBD1 matching 7 bases. The CDR3 consists of 15 residues. Germline values: CDR1 SGHKS, CDR2 YYEKEE (reference sequence). After removal of 2 bases from V and 6 bases from J, the junction contained 7 bases not matched to a gene. The DNA of the CDR3 is TGTGCCAGCAGCTTTTCGACAGGGTTAGCCGGGGAGCTGTTTTTT. This gives the protein CASSFSTGLAGELFF.

The chain recombines TRBV5-1 with TRBJ2-3; possibly TRBD1 for D (6 bases). The CDR3 has 15 residues. The ends were cut back, 6 bases at V and 3 bases at J, with 17 bases in the middle. Germline V gene data show CDR1 as SGHRS and CDR2 as YFSETQ. The CDR3 region has the DNA TGCGCCAGCATGGTGGGGCAGGGGTGGACAGATACGCAGTATTTT. Protein product: CASMVGQGWTDTQYF. The entire variable domain, with the rest obtained from reference TRBV5-1 and TRBJ2-3, is as follows: KAGVTQTPRYLIKTRGQQVTLSCSPISGHRSVSWYQQTPGQGLQFLFEYFSETQRNKGNFPGRFSGRQFSNSRSEMNVSTLELGDSALYLCASMVGQGWTDTQYFGPGTRLTVL.

The rearrangement uses TRBV29-1 and TRBJ1-2, with D possibly being TRBD1 (6 bases). Trimming removed 3 bases from V and 2 bases from J, with 13 bases in between. CDR3 length: 14 residues. The germline V gene encodes CDR1 SQVTM and CDR2 ANQGSEA. In DNA form, the CDR3 reads TGCAGCGTTGACTCTCAGGGGTACAACTATGGCTACACCTTC. It encodes CSVDSQGYNYGYTF.

The chain has TRBV30 and TRBJ1-2; D may be TRBD1 (5 bases). Germline CDR1 GTSNPN, CDR2 SVGIG (reference sequence). This CDR3 spans 15 amino acids. The V end was cut by 3 bases, the J end by 5 bases, with 19 bases between. The CDR3 loop reads CAWRPRGRSAYGYTF. The CDR3 DNA sequence: TGTGCCTGGAGACCAAGGGGCCGCTCAGCTTATGGCTACACCTTC.

The genes are TRBV5-1 and TRBJ1-2, with D possibly TRBD1 on 5 matching bases. CDR1 and CDR2 (germline): SGHRS, YFSETQ. V gave up 3 bases and J gave up 6 bases, with 6 bases separating them. This CDR3 contains 11 residues. The CDR3 region is CASSSGDGYTF. In DNA, the CDR3 is TGCGCCAGCAGCTCGGGGGATGGCTACACCTTC.

The V gene is TRBV14, the J gene TRBJ2-7, with D possibly TRBD1 on 6 matching bases. This CDR3 is 13 amino acids long. The V and J ends lost 2 bases and 6 bases respectively, with 11 bases between them. Germline V gene data show CDR1 as SGHDN and CDR2 as FVKESK. In DNA form, the CDR3 reads TGTGCCAGCAGCCAACTGGGACAAGCCGAGCAGTACTTC. Translation: CASSQLGQAEQYF.

V usage is TRBV6-5 and J usage is TRBJ2-5; D gene unclear. Looked up from germline, CDR1 is MNHEY and CDR2 is SVGAGI. This CDR3 contains 14 residues. V lost 0 bases, J lost 5 bases, and 10 bases lay in between. This CDR3 reads CASSYSGGDETQYF. CDR3 in DNA: TGTGCCAGCAGTTACTCTGGTGGAGATGAGACCCAGTACTTC.

In its sample, this clone was seen once. This rearrangement joins TRBV11-2 to TRBJ1-1; TRBD1 matches 10 bases. This CDR3 has 14 amino acids. Looked up from germline, CDR1 is SGHAT and CDR2 is FQNNGV. Trimming took 2 bases from V and 5 from J; bases not matched to a gene: 2. Here the CDR3 reads CASSLTGQGTEAFF. The CDR3, as DNA: TGTGCCAGCAGCTTAACGGGACAGGGGACTGAAGCTTTCTTT.

This sequence joins TRBV19 and TRBJ2-2; D is possibly TRBD2 (5 bases). The V gene lost 1 base and the J gene lost 7 bases, with 10 bases spanning the gap. CDR1 and CDR2 (germline): LNHDA, SQIVND (reference sequence). The CDR3 has 14 amino acids. CDR3 DNA: TGTGCCAGTAGTATAGGGTTAGGGAGCGGGGAGCTGTTTTTT. It is translated as CASSIGLGSGELFF.

This sequence joins TRBV19 and TRBJ1-1; weak D call: TRBD1 (5 bases). Germline V CDR1 and CDR2: LNHDA, SQIVND (reference sequence). The CDR3 consists of 17 residues. With 5 bases removed from V and 1 base from J, the gap between germline ends came to 20 bases. The CDR3 DNA sequence: TGTGCCAGTAGTCTGAGCGCGGGACCAACCCCGAACACTGAAGCTTTCTTT. Protein: CASSLSAGPTPNTEAFF.

The gene calls are TRBV7-6 and TRBJ2-5, with no clear D. V dropped 3 bases and J dropped 2 bases, with 13 bases sitting between them. This CDR3 region has 15 residues. Germline-derived CDR1 and CDR2 are SGHVS and FNYEAQ. CDR3 residues: CASSFYGGQQETQYF. In DNA, the CDR3 is TGTGCCAGCAGCTTCTATGGTGGGCAGCAAGAGACCCAGTACTTC. Using reference TRBV7-6 and TRBJ2-5 for the parts outside the CDR3, the full variable domain is GAGVSQSPRYKVTKRGQDVALRCDPISGHVSLYWYRQALGQGPEFLTYFNYEAQQDKSGLPNDRFSAERPEGSISTLTIQRTEQRDSAMYRCASSFYGGQQETQYFGPGTRLLVL.

The V and J genes are TRBV19 and TRBJ1-5; a weak D match, TRBD1 (5 bases). Per the germline V gene, CDR1 is LNHDA and CDR2 is SQIVND (reference sequence). The V end was cut by 1 base, the J end by 5 bases, with 12 bases between. The CDR3 length is 15 residues. CDR3: CASSIGGGLYQPQHF. The DNA of the CDR3 is TGTGCCAGTAGTATAGGGGGGGGTTTGTATCAGCCCCAGCATTTT. The whole variable domain, remainder taken from reference TRBV19 and TRBJ1-5, is DGGITQSPKYLFRKEGQNVTLSCEQNLNHDAMYWYRQDPGQGLRLIYYSQIVNDFQKGDIAEGYSVSREKKESFPLTVTSAQKNPTAFYLCASSIGGGLYQPQHFGDGTRLSIL.

The chain recombines TRBV5-5 with TRBJ1-6, with D maybe TRBD1 (6 bases). This CDR3 comprises 15 residues. Trimming took off 7 bases at V and 5 bases at J, with 16 bases between the two ends. Germline V gene sequence: CDR1 SGHKS, CDR2 YYEKEE (reference sequence). The CDR3 region is CASEAGAINNSPLHF. The CDR3 DNA reads TGTGCCAGCGAGGCGGGGGCAATCAATAATTCACCCCTCCACTTT.

The CDR3 loop reads CATQPGTAMNTEAFF. The CDR3 DNA follows: TGTGCCACTCAACCGGGGACAGCCATGAACACTGAAGCTTTCTTT. The chain joins TRBV5-5 to TRBJ1-1; TRBD1 agrees at 7 bases. The junction had 11 bases not matched to a gene; V was cut back by 9 bases and J by 0 bases. Germline values: CDR1 SGHKS, CDR2 YYEKEE (reference sequence). This CDR3 region has 15 residues. Together with reference TRBV5-5 and TRBJ1-1, the CDR3 gives the full variable domain: DAGVTQSPTHLIKTRGQQVTLRCSPISGHKSVSWYQQVLGQGPQFIFQYYEKEERGRGNFPDRFSARQFPNYSSELNVNALLLGDSALYLCATQPGTAMNTEAFFGQGTRLTVV.

This sequence joins TRBV21-1 and TRBJ1-3; TRBD1 is the table's D call, not checked against the DNA. TRBV21-1 is flagged as a pseudogene. The CDR3 covers 14 residues. The CDR3 nucleotides are TGTGCCAGCAGCAAGGGACACTCTGGAAACACCATATATTTT. It specifies CASSKGHSGNTIYF.

V usage is TRBV6-6 and J usage is TRBJ2-2; 9 bases agree with TRBD2. CDR3 length: 15 residues. V was clipped by 5 bases and J by 4 bases; unmatched bases: 5. Per the germline V gene, CDR1 is MNHNY and CDR2 is SVGAGI (reference sequence). CDR3: CASSRLAESTGELFF. The CDR3 nucleotides are TGTGCCAGCAGTCGACTAGCGGAATCCACCGGGGAGCTGTTTTTT.

The sample holds a few counts of this clone. V usage is TRBV6-5 and J usage is TRBJ1-6; unclear D gene. The germline V and J ends were trimmed by 2 bases and 0 bases, with 5 bases remaining between them. The CDR3 has 15 amino acids. From germline, CDR1 is MNHEY and CDR2 SVGAGI. CDR3 sequence reads: CASSYGSSYNSPLHF. CDR3 DNA sequence: TGTGCCAGCAGTTACGGTAGCTCCTATAATTCACCCCTCCACTTT.

The table lists this clone with a count of one. The V and J genes are TRBV4-3 and TRBJ2-7, with D possibly TRBD2 on 6 matching bases. The germline gives CDR1 LGHNA, CDR2 YSLEER. Between the trimmed V and J ends, which lost 0 bases and 3 bases, there was a span of 12 bases. The CDR3 extends over 15 amino acids. The CDR3 sequence: CASSQEGASVYEQYF. CDR3 DNA: TGCGCCAGCAGCCAAGAAGGGGCTAGCGTCTACGAGCAGTACTTC.

The chain recombines TRBV19 with TRBJ2-3, with TRBD2 matching over 12 bases. The CDR3 has 19 amino acids. The germline CDR1 and CDR2 sequences are LNHDA and SQIVND (reference sequence). The junction had 12 bases not matched to a gene; V was cut back by 3 bases and J by 2 bases. CDR3: CASSIRLRLAGVTTDTQYF. CDR3 DNA: TGTGCCAGTAGTATTCGTCTTAGACTAGCGGGAGTCACCACAGATACGCAGTATTTT.

The rearrangement joins TRBV6-5 to TRBJ2-7; TRBD1 is a possible D gene (6 bases). CDR1 and CDR2 (germline): MNHEY, SVGAGI. The CDR3 runs 15 residues. V lost 6 bases and J lost 0, with 15 bases in between. In DNA, the CDR3 is TGTGCCAGCAGCTTGGACAGAACGGTCTCCTACGAGCAGTACTTC. Its protein product is CASSLDRTVSYEQYF.

The chain has TRBV19 and TRBJ2-7, with TRBD1 matching over 11 bases. The V gene's germline CDR1 is LNHDA and CDR2 SQIVND (reference sequence). The CDR3 totals 14 residues. V was clipped by 6 bases and J by 1 base; unmatched bases: 2. CDR3 DNA: TGTGCCAGTAGCCGGGACAGGGGGTCCTACGAGCAGTACTTC. Translating it yields CASSRDRGSYEQYF.